This T cell receptor beta chain comes out of a study of cytomegalovirus exposure and HLA in healthy donors. Study overall: The early release's HLA-typed donors yielded 70 million to 85 million unique TCRs.

Although they were nominally healthy when sampled, donors likely had unrecorded immune exposures. 13 Jbeta primers and 60 Vbeta primers were used for the PCR. The repertoire was sequenced with immunoSEQ multiplex PCR; TCRdb's copy has only in-frame clones and lacks some. The data contain over 200,000 clones, under 90% of them singletons. Study outcomes and limitations: HLA restriction was apparent for most CMV-associated TCR beta chains in a later analysis. In vitro confirmation showed three CMV-associated chains to be CMV antigen specific.

In this sample, this clone turned up once. Its antigen remains unknown. The CDR3 contains 15 residues. In germline, CDR1 is MRHNA, CDR2 SNTAGT. The junction had 5 bases not matched to a gene; V was cut back by 2 bases and J by 6 bases. The TCR originated in a human donor in good health. The chain recombines TRBV6-4 with TRBJ2-2; 8 bases map to TRBD2. Sequenced material: PBMCs. The CDR3 DNA follows: TGTGCCAGCAGTGACCGGGGACTAGGGGCCGGGGAGCTGTTTTTT. It specifies CASSDRGLGAGELFF.